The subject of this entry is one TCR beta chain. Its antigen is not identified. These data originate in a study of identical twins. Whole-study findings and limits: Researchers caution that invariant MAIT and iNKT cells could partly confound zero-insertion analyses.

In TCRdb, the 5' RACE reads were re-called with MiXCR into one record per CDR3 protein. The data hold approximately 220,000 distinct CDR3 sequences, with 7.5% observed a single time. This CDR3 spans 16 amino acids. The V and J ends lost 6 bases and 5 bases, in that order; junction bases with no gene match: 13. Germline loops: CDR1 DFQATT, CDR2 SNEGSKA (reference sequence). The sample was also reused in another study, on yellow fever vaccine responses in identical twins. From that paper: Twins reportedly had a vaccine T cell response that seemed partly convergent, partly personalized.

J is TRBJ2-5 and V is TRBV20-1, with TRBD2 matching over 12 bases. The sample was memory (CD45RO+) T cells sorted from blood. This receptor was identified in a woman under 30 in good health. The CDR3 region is CSAGDSSGRAQETQYF. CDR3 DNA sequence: TGCAGTGCCGGGGATTCTAGCGGGAGGGCCCAGGAGACCCAGTACTTC.